This T cell receptor beta chain is drawn from a study of blood T cell repertoires in COVID-19. Looking at the study overall: Samples came from the United States, Italy and Spain, spanning acute and convalescent COVID-19. PBMCs, B-cell-depleted T cells, or T cells were the source of the cDNA or gDNA that made up the material.

The germline V gene has CDR1 LGHDT and CDR2 YNNKEL (reference sequence). V gave up 1 base and J gave up 7 bases, with 14 bases separating them. There are 16 residues in the CDR3. This study enrolled people aged about 18 to 100 from about two dozen US geographic areas. Two negative PCRs, clearance, or symptom resolution characterized the recovered Cohort 3 donors. The repertoire was sequenced with immunoSEQ multiplex PCR; TCRdb's copy has only in-frame clones and lacks some. The table includes some 320,000 clones, around nine tenths detected once. Specimen: PBMCs or T cells enriched from blood (not recorded which). The receptor comes from a man between 60 and 75 years old who had recovered from COVID-19. V is TRBV3-1 (or the pseudogene TRBV3-2) and J is TRBJ1-6, with D possibly being TRBD1 (5 bases). The CDR3 reads CASSQAGVQGNSPLHF. In DNA, the CDR3 is TGTGCCAGCAGCCAAGCCGGAGTGCAGGGAAATTCACCCCTCCACTTT.